This entry features one TCR beta chain sequence. Antigen: not known. These data come from a study of cytomegalovirus exposure and HLA in healthy donors. As for the study in general: The same platform used for the 600 to 750 first-cohort repertoires was also used for the 120 validation repertoires, as a later analysis reported. Study conclusions and caveats: Cytomegalovirus-associated TCR beta chains were listed, numbering roughly 150.

Trimming pared 0 bases from V and 1 base from J, leaving 13 bases between. The CDR3 consists of 17 residues. From germline, CDR1 is SGHDN and CDR2 FVKESK. Sequencing used immunoSEQ multiplex PCR; TCRdb keeps in-frame clones, though not all of them. This table holds some 140,000 clones, roughly 81% found once. The sample was PBMCs. This TCR derives from a woman in her twenties or thirties in good health and CMV-seronegative. The chain couples TRBV14 to TRBJ1-3; tentatively, D is TRBD1 (5 bases). The CDR3 coding sequence is TGTGCCAGCAGCCAAGACGGTGGATACAGGTCTGGAAACACCATATATTTT. Translation gives CASSQDGGYRSGNTIYF.